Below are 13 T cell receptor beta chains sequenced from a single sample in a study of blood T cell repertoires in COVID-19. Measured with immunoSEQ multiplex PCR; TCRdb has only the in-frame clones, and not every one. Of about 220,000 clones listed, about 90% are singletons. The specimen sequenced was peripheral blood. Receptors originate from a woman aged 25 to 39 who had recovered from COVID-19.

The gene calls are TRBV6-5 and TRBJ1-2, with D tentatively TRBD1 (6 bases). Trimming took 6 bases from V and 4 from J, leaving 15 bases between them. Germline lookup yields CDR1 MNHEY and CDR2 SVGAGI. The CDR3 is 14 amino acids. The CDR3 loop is CASRDSAPLYGYTF. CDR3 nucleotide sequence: TGTGCCAGCAGGGACAGCGCGCCCCTCTATGGCTACACCTTC.

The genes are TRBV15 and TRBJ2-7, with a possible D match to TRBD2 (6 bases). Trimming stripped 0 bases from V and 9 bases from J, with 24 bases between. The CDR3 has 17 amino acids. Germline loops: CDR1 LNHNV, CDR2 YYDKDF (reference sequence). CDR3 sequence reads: CATSRDPRGAQALTQYF. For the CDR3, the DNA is TGTGCCACCAGCAGAGACCCCCGCGGGGCTCAGGCTTTAACGCAGTACTTC.

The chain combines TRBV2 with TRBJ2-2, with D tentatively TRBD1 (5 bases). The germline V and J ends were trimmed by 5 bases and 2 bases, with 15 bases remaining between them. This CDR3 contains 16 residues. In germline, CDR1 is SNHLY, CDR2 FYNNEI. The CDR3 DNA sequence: TGTGCCAGCAGTCGCGACAGTGGATCCAACACCGGGGAGCTGTTTTTT. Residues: CASSRDSGSNTGELFF.

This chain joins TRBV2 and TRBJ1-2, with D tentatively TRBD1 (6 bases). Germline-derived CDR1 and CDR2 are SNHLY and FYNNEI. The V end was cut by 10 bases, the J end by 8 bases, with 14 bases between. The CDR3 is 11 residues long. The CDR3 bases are TGTGCCAACCGGGACACCTTGGGCTACACCTTC. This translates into CANRDTLGYTF.

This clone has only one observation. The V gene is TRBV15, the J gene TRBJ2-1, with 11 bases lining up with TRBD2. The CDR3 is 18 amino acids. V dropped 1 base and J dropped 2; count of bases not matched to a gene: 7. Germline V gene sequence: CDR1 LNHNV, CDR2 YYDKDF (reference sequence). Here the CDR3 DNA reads TGTGCCACCAGCAGAGTATTCACTAGCGGGGGAGCCTACAATGAGCAGTTCTTC. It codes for CATSRVFTSGGAYNEQFF. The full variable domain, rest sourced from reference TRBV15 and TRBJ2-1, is DAMVIQNPRYQVTQFGKPVTLSCSQTLNHNVMYWYQQKSSQAPKLLFHYYDKDFNNEADTPDNFQSRRPNTSFCFLDIRSPGLGDTAMYLCATSRVFTSGGAYNEQFFGPGTRLTVL.

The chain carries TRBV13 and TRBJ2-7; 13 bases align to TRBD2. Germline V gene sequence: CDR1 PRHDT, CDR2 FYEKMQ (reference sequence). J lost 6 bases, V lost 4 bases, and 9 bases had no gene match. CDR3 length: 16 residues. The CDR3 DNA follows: TGTGCCAGCAGCTCTCGACTAGCGGGGGGACACTCCGAGCAGTACTTC. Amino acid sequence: CASSSRLAGGHSEQYF.

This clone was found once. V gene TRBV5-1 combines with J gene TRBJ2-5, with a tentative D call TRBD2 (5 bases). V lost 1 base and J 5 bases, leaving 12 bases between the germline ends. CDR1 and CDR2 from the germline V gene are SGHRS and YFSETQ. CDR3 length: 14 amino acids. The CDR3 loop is CASSLSAGGETQYF. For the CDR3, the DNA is TGCGCCAGCAGCTTGAGTGCCGGCGGGGAGACCCAGTACTTC.

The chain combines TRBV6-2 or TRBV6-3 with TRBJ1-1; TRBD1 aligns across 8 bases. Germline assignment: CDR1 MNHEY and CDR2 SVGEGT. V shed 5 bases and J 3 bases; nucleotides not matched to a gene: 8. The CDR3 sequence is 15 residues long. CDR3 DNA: TGTGCCAGCAGTGATCCAGGGGGCGCGTACACTGAAGCTTTCTTT. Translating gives CASSDPGGAYTEAFF.

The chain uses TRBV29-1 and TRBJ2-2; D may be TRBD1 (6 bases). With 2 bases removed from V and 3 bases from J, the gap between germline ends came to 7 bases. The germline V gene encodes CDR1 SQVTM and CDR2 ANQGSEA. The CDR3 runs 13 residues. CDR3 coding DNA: TGCAGCGTTGAACAGGGGTACACCGGGGAGCTGTTTTTT. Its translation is CSVEQGYTGELFF.

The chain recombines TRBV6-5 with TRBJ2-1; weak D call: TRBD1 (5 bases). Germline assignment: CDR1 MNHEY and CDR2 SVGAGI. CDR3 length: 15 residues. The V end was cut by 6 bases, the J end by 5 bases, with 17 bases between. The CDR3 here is CASRSLPTANNEQFF. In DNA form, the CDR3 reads TGTGCCAGCAGATCACTTCCGACAGCTAACAATGAGCAGTTCTTC.

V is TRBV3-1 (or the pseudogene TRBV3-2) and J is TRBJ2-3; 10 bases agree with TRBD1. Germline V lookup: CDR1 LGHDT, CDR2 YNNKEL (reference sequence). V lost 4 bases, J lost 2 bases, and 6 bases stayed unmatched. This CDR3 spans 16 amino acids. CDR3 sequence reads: CASSRGDRGPTDTQYF. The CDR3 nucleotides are TGTGCCAGCAGCCGGGGGGACAGGGGCCCCACAGATACGCAGTATTTT.

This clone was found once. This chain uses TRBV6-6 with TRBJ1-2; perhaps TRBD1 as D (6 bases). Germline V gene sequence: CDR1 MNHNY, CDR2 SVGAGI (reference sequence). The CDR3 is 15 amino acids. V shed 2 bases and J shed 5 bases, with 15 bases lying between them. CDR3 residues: CASSYEKTGSYGYTF. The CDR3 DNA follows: TGTGCCAGCAGTTACGAAAAGACAGGTTCTTATGGCTACACCTTC.

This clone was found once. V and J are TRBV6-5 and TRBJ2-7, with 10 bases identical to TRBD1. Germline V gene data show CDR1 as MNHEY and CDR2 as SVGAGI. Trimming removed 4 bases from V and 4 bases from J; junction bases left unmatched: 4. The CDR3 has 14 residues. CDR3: CASSSPGQGYEQYF. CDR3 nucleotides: TGTGCCAGCAGTTCGCCGGGACAGGGGTACGAGCAGTACTTC.